What follows are 8 T cell receptor beta chains derived from one specimen sequenced in a study of Tregs in tolerant kidney transplant recipients. Method: immunoSEQ multiplex PCR; TCRdb's copy keeps in-frame clones and lacks some. The profile covers some 66,000 clones, with 80% to 95% appearing a single time and 9.5% to 13% taken by the ten largest. The material sequenced was CD8+ T cells from blood, taken before the transplant. The receptor set was obtained from a human donor who received a combined kidney and bone marrow transplant.

The chain couples TRBV13 to TRBJ2-7; TRBD2 agrees at 7 bases. CDR1 and CDR2 (germline): PRHDT, FYEKMQ (reference sequence). Trimming cost V 4 bases and J 0 bases; bases outside gene matches: 9. The CDR3 sequence is 16 residues long. The CDR3 reads CASSSQSRTSSYEQYF. Here the CDR3 DNA reads TGTGCCAGCAGCTCGCAATCACGGACTAGCTCCTACGAGCAGTACTTC.

The genes are TRBV19 and TRBJ2-2; 9 nucleotides match TRBD2. This CDR3 has 15 amino acids. Germline lookup yields CDR1 LNHDA and CDR2 SQIVND (reference sequence). With 3 bases clipped from V and 4 bases from J, the junction kept 3 bases outside the gene matches. CDR3 bases: TGTGCCAGTAGTATCGGACTAGCGTTCACCGGGGAGCTGTTTTTT. Translation: CASSIGLAFTGELFF.

V is TRBV27 and J is TRBJ2-1; D ambiguous. V was cut by 6 bases and J by 7 bases, with 10 bases left in between. This CDR3 is 12 amino acids long. From germline, CDR1 is MNHEY and CDR2 SMNVEV (reference sequence). CDR3 in amino acids: CASSPNRNEQFF. CDR3 sequence (DNA): TGTGCCAGCAGCCCCAACAGAAATGAGCAGTTCTTC.

This clone was counted a single time. The chain recombines TRBV4-3 with TRBJ2-2; TRBD2 agrees at 7 bases. Germline lookup yields CDR1 LGHNA and CDR2 YSLEER. The CDR3 loop spans 17 amino acids. V was pared by 1 base and J by 6 bases, with 11 bases of the junction left unmatched. CDR3 protein: CASSQVLGGEGSGELFF. The CDR3 DNA reads TGCGCCAGCAGCCAAGTATTAGGCGGGGAGGGGTCCGGGGAGCTGTTTTTT.

This sequence joins TRBV11-3 and TRBJ2-2; 7 bases map to TRBD2. The V and J ends lost 4 bases and 7 bases, in that order; junction bases with no gene match: 15. In germline, CDR1 is SGHNT, CDR2 YENEEA. The length of the CDR3 is 17 residues. CDR3 nucleotide sequence: TGTGCCAGCAGCTCCTCGTTGGGGGGAGGGCTTGGCGGGGAGCTGTTTTTT. This gives the protein CASSSSLGGGLGGELFF. The entire variable domain, with the rest obtained from reference TRBV11-3 and TRBJ2-2, is as follows: EAGVVQSPRYKIIEKKQPVAFWCNPISGHNTLYWYLQNLGQGPELLIRYENEEAVDDSQLPKDRFSAERLKGVDSTLKIQPAELGDSAVYLCASSSSLGGGLGGELFFGEGSRLTVL.

This sequence joins TRBV5-4 and TRBJ1-2; 9 bases fit TRBD1. V lost 5 bases and J lost 5; bases outside the gene matches: 7. CDR1 is SGHNT and CDR2 is YYREEE in the germline V gene (reference sequence). This CDR3 contains 14 residues. The CDR3 sequence: CASSNRGLGYGYTF. The CDR3 region has the DNA TGTGCCAGCAGTAACAGGGGGCTTGGGTATGGCTACACCTTC.

The chain uses TRBV4-3 and TRBJ2-7; no clear D gene. The germline V gene encodes CDR1 LGHNA and CDR2 YSLEER. V lost 0 bases, J lost 0 bases, and 12 bases lay in between. There are 16 residues in the CDR3. This chain's CDR3 is CASSQDLGEASYEQYF. The CDR3 nucleotides are TGCGCCAGCAGCCAAGATCTAGGTGAGGCCTCCTACGAGCAGTACTTC.

This clone showed up just once. The rearrangement links TRBV6-1 to TRBJ1-2; tentatively, D is TRBD1 (6 bases). Germline V gene data show CDR1 as MNHNS and CDR2 as SASEGT. Trimming left V 2 bases short and J 8 bases short, with 18 bases between. This CDR3 has 15 residues. In DNA form, the CDR3 reads TGTGCCAGCAGTGAATTTTGGGCAGGGGCAGAGGGCTACACCTTC. It encodes CASSEFWAGAEGYTF.